This T cell receptor (beta chain) came from a study of blood T cells in healthy people across ages. Across the whole study: Template switching caught about one barcoded beta molecule for each two T cells. Study results and limitations: More naive CD4+ cells and higher diversity were found in long-lived than in aged donors.

Each sample had at least 6 million PBMCs isolated. Trimming removed 6 bases at V and 2 bases at J, with 16 bases between. The CDR3 has 15 residues. Germline loops: CDR1 SGDLS, CDR2 YYNGEE. Together with a sample-barcoded 5' primer, a J-beta primer mix was included in a second PCR lasting about 7 to 11 cycles. A 12-random-nucleotide template-switch adaptor tagged each cDNA molecule. TCRdb passed the 5' RACE reads through MiXCR, listing each CDR3 protein once. The repertoire includes roughly 1,300,000 distinct CDR3 sequences, roughly 59% of them detected once, and over 6.5% sits in the top ten. The table lists this clonotype with a few counts. Its antigen is still unknown.

The receptor was isolated from a man aged 18-30 years in good health. The specimen sequenced was blood. The chain joins TRBV9 to TRBJ2-3, with D tentatively TRBD2 (5 bases). For the CDR3, the DNA is TGTGCCAGCACCAATCTACTAGTTCACACAGATACGCAGTATTTT. It translates to CASTNLLVHTDTQYF.